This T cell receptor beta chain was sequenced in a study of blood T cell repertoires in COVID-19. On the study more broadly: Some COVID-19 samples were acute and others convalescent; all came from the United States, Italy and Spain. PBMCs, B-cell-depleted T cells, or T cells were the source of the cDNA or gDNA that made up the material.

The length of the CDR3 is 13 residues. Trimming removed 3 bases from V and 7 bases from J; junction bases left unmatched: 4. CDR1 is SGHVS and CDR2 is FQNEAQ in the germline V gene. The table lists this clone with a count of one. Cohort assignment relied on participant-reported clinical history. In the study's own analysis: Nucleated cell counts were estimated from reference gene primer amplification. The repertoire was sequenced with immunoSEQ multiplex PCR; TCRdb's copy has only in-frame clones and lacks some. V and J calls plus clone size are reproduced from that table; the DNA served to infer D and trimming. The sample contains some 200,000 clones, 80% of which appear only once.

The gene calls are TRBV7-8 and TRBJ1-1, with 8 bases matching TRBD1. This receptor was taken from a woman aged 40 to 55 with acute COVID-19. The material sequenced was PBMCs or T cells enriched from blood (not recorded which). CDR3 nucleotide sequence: TGTGCCAGCAGCTTTCCGGGGACAGGTGAAGCTTTCTTT. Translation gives CASSFPGTGEAFF.